This T cell receptor beta chain was captured in a study of cytomegalovirus exposure and HLA in healthy donors. The study, taken as a whole, reports: The CMV antigen specificity of a few CMV-associated chains was confirmed through in vitro analysis.

V dropped 5 bases and J dropped 8 bases, with 9 bases sitting between them. Germline V CDR1 and CDR2: DFQATT, SNEGSKA (reference sequence). This CDR3 region has 10 residues. Vbeta (60) and Jbeta (13) primers were used in the PCR. Authors' analysis steps: Unique TCR beta chains totaled roughly 81 million in a later count, with roughly 10 million of them shared. Profiled with immunoSEQ multiplex PCR; TCRdb holds only in-frame clones, not every one. The DNA gave D and trimming, while V, J and clone size come from that table. The listing records approximately 150,000 clones. A word on this clone: As yet, its antigen is unknown.

This TCR came from a male donor in good health and CMV-seronegative. This rearrangement joins TRBV20-1 to TRBJ1-2; D is undetermined. The specimen sequenced was PBMCs. The chain's CDR3 is CSAFLPGYTF. The CDR3 bases are TGCAGTGCTTTCCTCCCCGGCTACACCTTC.